This T cell receptor beta chain was profiled in a study of blood T cell repertoires in COVID-19. Whole-study context: Specimens from acute and convalescent COVID-19 originated in the United States, Italy and Spain. T cells, B-cell-depleted T cells, or PBMCs provided the cDNA or gDNA that served as material.

Methods used by the authors: Nucleated cell number was recorded as an estimate derived from reference gene primer amplification. The assay was immunoSEQ multiplex PCR, and TCRdb's table has in-frame clones only and misses some. V and J calls and clone size are as listed in that table; D and trimming were resolved from the DNA. The sample lists about 59,000 clones, over 75% occurring once. Trimming removed 3 bases from V and 7 bases from J, with 15 bases in between. The CDR3 loop spans 13 amino acids. From germline, CDR1 is DFQATT and CDR2 SNEGSKA (reference sequence). The V and J genes are TRBV20-1 and TRBJ1-2; D is possibly TRBD1 (5 bases). This sequence originates from a man aged 80 or over with acute or convalescent COVID-19. The sample comprised peripheral blood. In nucleotides, the CDR3 is TGCAGTGCTAGTCCCCAGGGCGGTAGTGGCTACACCTTC. This gives the protein CSASPQGGSGYTF.